These 17 T cell receptor beta chains originate from one sample sequenced in a study of T cells in Graves' hyperthyroidism and ophthalmopathy. Using RNA transcripts as the source, TCR beta CDR3 regions were amplified. Researchers ran a first-round RT-PCR on the TCR CDR3 using the HTBI primer set. Using its own MiXCR run on the multiplex PCR reads, TCRdb lists one record per CDR3 protein. The sample includes about 360,000 distinct CDR3 sequences, approximately 25% of them seen just once. The source material was blood. The receptor set was obtained from a man aged 45 to 65 with Graves' hyperthyroidism.

This clonotype showed up many times. The J gene is TRBJ2-3, the V gene TRBV2; tentatively, D is TRBD1 (6 bases). Germline lookup yields CDR1 SNHLY and CDR2 FYNNEI. This CDR3 spans 14 amino acids. Trimming shortened V by 4 bases and J by 2 bases, and 10 bases separated the two germline ends. CDR3 in amino acids: CASSVEGVTDTQYF. For the CDR3, the DNA is TGTGCCAGCAGTGTAGAGGGGGTCACAGATACGCAGTATTTT.

The chain joins TRBV12-3 or TRBV12-4 to TRBJ1-4; D is unclear. This CDR3 is 13 amino acids long. V lost 8 bases to trimming and J lost 8 bases, with 15 bases between them. The CDR3 bases are TGTGCCAGCTTATCTAGGGAAGGCGAAAAACTGTTTTTT. Protein: CASLSREGEKLFF.

This rearrangement joins TRBV2 to TRBJ1-4, with D tentatively TRBD1 (5 bases). This CDR3 spans 13 amino acids. V lost 3 bases and J 8 bases, leaving 10 bases between the germline ends. Germline V gene lookup returns CDR1 SNHLY and CDR2 FYNNEI. The CDR3 region is CASSDRAREKLFF. The CDR3 DNA sequence: TGTGCCAGCAGTGACAGGGCCCGGGAAAAACTGTTTTTT. The full variable domain, its missing parts supplied by reference TRBV2 and TRBJ1-4, is EPEVTQTPSHQVTQMGQEVILRCVPISNHLYFYWYRQILGQKVEFLVSFYNNEISEKSEIFDDQFSVERPDGSNFTLKIRSTKLEDSAMYFCASSDRAREKLFFGSGTQLSVL.

This sequence joins TRBV6-2 or TRBV6-3 and TRBJ2-1, with 7 bases lining up with TRBD2. The germline CDR1 and CDR2 sequences are MNHEY and SVGEGT. This CDR3 is built from 14 residues. Trimming cost V 8 bases and J 4 bases; bases outside gene matches: 8. The CDR3 sequence: CASRLWGGYNEQFF. The CDR3 bases are TGTGCCAGCCGATTGTGGGGGGGGTACAATGAGCAGTTCTTC.

This clonotype was detected only a few times. V gene TRBV5-1 combines with J gene TRBJ2-7; 7 positions agree with TRBD1. CDR1 and CDR2 from the germline V gene are SGHRS and YFSETQ. The trim removed 4 bases at V and 6 bases at J, leaving 7 bases unmatched. This CDR3 has 13 amino acids. The CDR3 nucleotides read TGCGCCAGCAGCGTGGGACAGCCTGGCGAGCAGTACTTC. Translation: CASSVGQPGEQYF.

The V and J genes are TRBV20-1 and TRBJ2-7, with 8 positions matching TRBD2. The germline gives CDR1 DFQATT, CDR2 SNEGSKA (reference sequence). With 0 bases clipped from V and 7 bases from J, the junction kept 11 bases outside the gene matches. This CDR3 is 15 amino acids long. CDR3 nucleotides: TGCAGTGCTAGAGATCCGGGACTAGGGCCGGGGGAGCAGTACTTC. It is translated as CSARDPGLGPGEQYF.

The J gene is TRBJ1-2, the V gene TRBV20-1; 7 bases align to TRBD1. This CDR3 has 15 amino acids. Trimming at V came to 0 bases and at J to 6 bases, leaving 10 bases not matched to a gene. Germline loops: CDR1 DFQATT, CDR2 SNEGSKA (reference sequence). CDR3 sequence: CSAREFEGAFHGYTF. CDR3 DNA sequence: TGCAGTGCTAGAGAGTTTGAGGGGGCCTTTCATGGCTACACCTTC.

The chain combines TRBV28 with TRBJ2-1; 7 positions match TRBD1. In germline, CDR1 is MDHEN, CDR2 SYDVKM. The CDR3 is made up of 15 amino acids. J was trimmed by 0 bases and V by 6 bases; bases with no gene match: 5. As DNA, the CDR3 is TGTGCCAGCAGCTTACAGGGGCTCTCCTACAATGAGCAGTTCTTC. Its protein is CASSLQGLSYNEQFF.

J is TRBJ2-6 and V is TRBV6-1; TRBD1 agrees at 7 bases. V was clipped by 8 bases and J by 3 bases; unmatched bases: 7. The germline CDR1 and CDR2 sequences are MNHNS and SASEGT. There are 15 residues in the CDR3. CDR3 sequence reads: CASQTGWLGANVLTF. CDR3 DNA sequence: TGTGCCAGCCAGACAGGGTGGCTTGGGGCCAACGTCCTGACTTTC.

A few counts support this clonotype. The chain recombines TRBV6-1 with TRBJ2-7, with no clear D. V was clipped by 3 bases and J by 3 bases, with 9 bases between them. The CDR3 runs 13 residues. CDR1 is MNHNS, CDR2 SASEGT, per germline. In DNA, the CDR3 is TGTGCCAGCAGTGAGGTCAGCATCTACGAGCAGTACTTC. Its translation is CASSEVSIYEQYF.

This clonotype was counted only a few times. The J gene is TRBJ2-2, the V gene TRBV6-1, with a weak D call TRBD2 (6 bases). This CDR3 has 14 amino acids. Between the trimmed V and J ends, which lost 8 bases and 5 bases, there was a span of 15 bases. From germline, CDR1 is MNHNS and CDR2 SASEGT. The CDR3 reads CASSEGGATGELFF. CDR3 DNA: TGTGCCAGCTCGGAGGGAGGAGCGACCGGGGAGCTGTTTTTT.

This clonotype occurred a few times. V usage is TRBV10-3 and J usage is TRBJ2-1; a possible D gene is TRBD2 (7 bases). CDR3 length equals 11 residues. Germline CDR1 and CDR2: ENHRY and SYGVKD. V gave up 8 bases and J gave up 9 bases, with 11 bases separating them. DNA for the CDR3: TGTGCCATCGGGGGGGGCGGTGAGCAGTTCTTC. This encodes CAIGGGGEQFF.

This chain links TRBV5-1 with TRBJ2-6; the D is unclear. Looked up from germline, CDR1 is SGHRS and CDR2 is YFSETQ. This CDR3 has 18 residues. Trimming cost V 5 bases and J 0 bases, with 18 bases left between them. The CDR3 sequence: CASRSLTAGVSGANVLTF. CDR3 DNA: TGCGCCAGCAGATCCCTCACGGCCGGCGTCTCTGGGGCCAACGTCCTGACTTTC.

This clonotype was seen a few times. This sequence joins TRBV7-9 and TRBJ2-3; 8 bases map to TRBD2. J gave up 5 bases and V 1 base, and 11 bases lay outside the gene matches. This CDR3 spans 17 amino acids. Germline V gene data show CDR1 as SEHNR and CDR2 as FQNEAQ (reference sequence). The CDR3 DNA sequence: TGTGCCAGCAGCTTAGAAGGGCCAGCGGGAGTTGAAGATACGCAGTATTTT. Its protein is CASSLEGPAGVEDTQYF.

The chain combines TRBV28 with TRBJ1-3, with D unclear. CDR1 is MDHEN and CDR2 is SYDVKM in the germline V gene. V shed 7 bases and J shed 0 bases, with 13 bases lying between them. The CDR3 sequence is 15 residues long. The CDR3 DNA reads TGTGCCAGCACAAGTCCCCCCTACTCTGGAAACACCATATATTTT. Translated, it gives CASTSPPYSGNTIYF.

This clonotype was detected only a few times. The chain joins TRBV29-1 to TRBJ1-1; 9 nucleotides align to TRBD1. V was pared by 6 bases and J by 5 bases, with 10 bases of the junction left unmatched. Germline CDR1 is SQVTM and CDR2 is ANQGSEA. The CDR3 spans 14 residues. The CDR3 protein is CSVRDRVPVTEAFF. DNA for the CDR3: TGCAGCGTCCGGGACAGGGTACCGGTGACTGAAGCTTTCTTT.

This chain joins TRBV30 and TRBJ2-2; tentatively, D is TRBD1 (5 bases). CDR1 GTSNPN and CDR2 SVGIG come from the germline V gene (reference sequence). Between the trimmed V and J ends, which lost 0 bases and 11 bases, there was a span of 10 bases. The CDR3 length is 12 residues. This chain's CDR3 is CAWSVDSPELFF. The DNA of the CDR3 is TGTGCCTGGAGTGTAGACAGCCCAGAGCTGTTTTTT.